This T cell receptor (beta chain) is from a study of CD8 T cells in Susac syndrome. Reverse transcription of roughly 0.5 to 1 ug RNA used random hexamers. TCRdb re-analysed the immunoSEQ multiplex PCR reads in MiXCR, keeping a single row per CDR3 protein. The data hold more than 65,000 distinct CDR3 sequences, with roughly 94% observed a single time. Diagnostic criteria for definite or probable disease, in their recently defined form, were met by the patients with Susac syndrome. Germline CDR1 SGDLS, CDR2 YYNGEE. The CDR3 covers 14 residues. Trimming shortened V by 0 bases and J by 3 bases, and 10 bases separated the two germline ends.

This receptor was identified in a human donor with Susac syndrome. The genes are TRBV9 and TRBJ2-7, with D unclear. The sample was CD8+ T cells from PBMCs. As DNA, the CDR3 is TGTGCCAGCAGCGTAGGTCTGCTGGGCTACGAGCAGTACTTC. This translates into CASSVGLLGYEQYF.